This T cell receptor beta chain emerged from a study of early T cells in non-severe SARS-CoV-2 infection. Study-level information: Sequencing input comprised bulk RNA from unsorted whole blood; chain pairing was not available.

On this clonotype: Its antigen is unknown.

V was trimmed by 0 bases and J by 5 bases, leaving 10 bases between them. Germline CDR1 and CDR2: MNHNS and SASEGT. This CDR3 has 14 amino acids. Study observations and caveats: A preference for anti-spike CD8 responses marked VDJdb matching, which missed private and CD4 specificities.

Unique molecular identifiers were attached to individual cDNA molecules. TCRdb redid the calling of the 5' RACE reads with MiXCR, one entry per CDR3 protein. The sample consists of approximately 64,000 distinct CDR3 sequences, 18% of them appearing once. The receptor was derived from an adult who was a healthcare worker with PCR-confirmed SARS-CoV-2 infection or an uninfected control (not recorded which). The sample consisted of whole blood, taken at baseline. This chain links TRBV6-1 with TRBJ1-1; D perhaps matches TRBD1 (6 bases). For the CDR3, the DNA is TGTGCCAGCAGTGAAGCGGGGGGGCCAACTGAAGCTTTCTTT. Its translation is CASSEAGGPTEAFF.